Listed below are T cell receptor beta chains from one sample, sequenced in a study of cytomegalovirus exposure and HLA in healthy donors. The table came from immunoSEQ multiplex PCR; TCRdb's copy has only in-frame clones and leaves some out. The sample shows about 140,000 clones, 73% of them seen only once. The sample comprised PBMCs. These receptors all come from a woman between 40 and 55 years old in good health and CMV-seronegative. The CDR3 runs from the conserved cysteine through the conserved F or W. Each record gives: CDR3 length, V gene, D gene, J gene, clone size, CDR3 protein, CDR3 DNA. D genes are given only for firm matches. Clone size is given for some rows only: seen once, a few or many times, or a class if the clone is expanded.

len: 16
v_gene: TRBV28
d_gene: TRBD2
j_gene: TRBJ2-5
abundance: NA
CDR3aa: CASSQRWDSGGALQYF
CDR3nt: TGTGCCAGCAGTCAACGGTGGGATAGCGGGGGGGCCTTGCAGTACTTC

len: 11
v_gene: TRBV29-1
d_gene: NA
j_gene: TRBJ1-2
abundance: NA
CDR3aa: CSVVGVHGYTF
CDR3nt: TGCAGCGTTGTAGGGGTCCATGGCTACACCTTC

len: 15
v_gene: TRBV11-2
d_gene: NA
j_gene: TRBJ1-1
abundance: NA
CDR3aa: CASSLDDRLNTEAFF
CDR3nt: TGTGCCAGCAGCTTAGATGACAGATTGAACACTGAAGCTTTCTTT

len: 15
v_gene: TRBV28
d_gene: NA
j_gene: TRBJ2-1
abundance: once
CDR3aa: CASSSAGTLYNEQFF
CDR3nt: TGTGCCAGCAGTTCAGCCGGGACTCTCTACAATGAGCAGTTCTTC

len: 12
v_gene: TRBV14
d_gene: NA
j_gene: TRBJ2-5
abundance: NA
CDR3aa: CASSQARETQYF
CDR3nt: TGTGCCAGCAGCCAAGCTCGAGAGACCCAGTACTTC

len: 16
v_gene: TRBV14
d_gene: TRBD1
j_gene: TRBJ2-3
abundance: NA
CDR3aa: CASSHRQGNVPDTQYF
CDR3nt: TGTGCCAGCAGCCATAGACAGGGGAATGTTCCAGATACGCAGTATTTT

len: 11
v_gene: TRBV6-6
d_gene: NA
j_gene: TRBJ2-1
abundance: NA
CDR3aa: CASSAGQPEVF
CDR3nt: TGTGCCAGCAGTGCGGGACAGCCCGAAGTCTTC

len: 16
v_gene: TRBV2
d_gene: TRBD2
j_gene: TRBJ2-3
abundance: NA
CDR3aa: CASRNSRGAGGDTQYF
CDR3nt: TGTGCCAGCAGGAACTCGCGGGGGGCCGGGGGAGATACGCAGTATTTT

len: 17
v_gene: TRBV15
d_gene: TRBD2
j_gene: TRBJ2-5
abundance: NA
CDR3aa: CATSKGTSGGAGETQYF
CDR3nt: TGTGCCACCAGCAAAGGGACTAGCGGGGGGGCCGGGGAGACCCAGTACTTC

len: 17
v_gene: TRBV5-1
d_gene: TRBD2
j_gene: TRBJ2-3
abundance: NA
CDR3aa: CASSLSSGGFRTDTQYF
CDR3nt: TGCGCCAGCAGCTTGTCTAGCGGGGGCTTTCGCACAGATACGCAGTATTTT

len: 23
v_gene: TRBV9
d_gene: NA
j_gene: TRBJ1-3
abundance: NA
CDR3aa: CASSVNTVMRGGLEAVSGNTIYF
CDR3nt: TGTGCCAGCAGCGTAAATACTGTGATGCGGGGAGGGTTAGAGGCCGTATCTGGAAACACCATATATTTT

len: 14
v_gene: TRBV15
d_gene: TRBD2
j_gene: TRBJ2-3
abundance: once
CDR3aa: CATSRDVGAGLWYF
CDR3nt: TGTGCCACCAGCAGAGATGTAGGAGCGGGGCTCTGGTATTTT

len: 16
v_gene: TRBV2
d_gene: TRBD2
j_gene: TRBJ2-3
abundance: NA
CDR3aa: CASGQTSGGGTDTQYF
CDR3nt: TGTGCCAGCGGACAGACTAGCGGGGGTGGCACAGATACGCAGTATTTT

len: 14
v_gene: TRBV19
d_gene: TRBD2
j_gene: TRBJ2-2
abundance: once
CDR3aa: CASSIGLAAGELFF
CDR3nt: TGTGCCAGTAGTATCGGACTAGCGGCCGGGGAGCTGTTTTTT

len: 14
v_gene: TRBV5-6
d_gene: TRBD2
j_gene: TRBJ2-1
abundance: NA
CDR3aa: CASSLGGEGNEQFF
CDR3nt: TGTGCCAGCAGCCTCGGGGGGGAGGGGAATGAGCAGTTCTTC

len: 14
v_gene: TRBV15
d_gene: TRBD1
j_gene: TRBJ1-2
abundance: NA
CDR3aa: CATSRGRTGFGYTF
CDR3nt: TGTGCCACCAGCAGAGGAAGGACAGGTTTCGGCTACACCTTC

len: 19
v_gene: TRBV7-9
d_gene: TRBD2
j_gene: TRBJ2-1
abundance: NA
CDR3aa: CASSLDRPGLAGGDNEQFF
CDR3nt: TGTGCCAGCAGCTTAGACCGACCGGGACTAGCGGGGGGGGACAATGAGCAGTTCTTC

len: 14
v_gene: TRBV4-2
d_gene: NA
j_gene: TRBJ1-3
abundance: NA
CDR3aa: CASSQKSQRDTIYF
CDR3nt: TGTGCCAGCAGCCAAAAATCCCAGCGGGACACCATATATTTT

len: 16
v_gene: TRBV29-1
d_gene: TRBD1
j_gene: TRBJ2-3
abundance: few
CDR3aa: CSVEVPDRGITDTQYF
CDR3nt: TGCAGCGTTGAAGTCCCGGACAGGGGGATCACAGATACGCAGTATTTT

len: 13
v_gene: TRBV11-1
d_gene: NA
j_gene: TRBJ1-2
abundance: few
CDR3aa: CASSLTGGYGYTF
CDR3nt: TGTGCCAGCAGCTTAACGGGAGGCTATGGCTACACCTTC

len: 15
v_gene: TRBV6-5
d_gene: TRBD1
j_gene: TRBJ1-2
abundance: NA
CDR3aa: CASRRRQGDLYGYTF
CDR3nt: TGTGCCAGCAGACGACGACAGGGGGATCTCTATGGCTACACCTTC

len: 16
v_gene: TRBV7-2
d_gene: TRBD2
j_gene: TRBJ2-1
abundance: NA
CDR3aa: CASSLAGRNTYNEQFF
CDR3nt: TGTGCCAGCAGCCTAGCGGGCAGGAATACCTACAATGAGCAGTTCTTC

len: 15
v_gene: TRBV6-6
d_gene: TRBD1
j_gene: TRBJ1-1
abundance: NA
CDR3aa: CASRGTGEKDTEAFF
CDR3nt: TGTGCCAGCAGGGGGACAGGGGAAAAGGACACTGAAGCTTTCTTT

len: 17
v_gene: TRBV7-9
d_gene: NA
j_gene: TRBJ1-3
abundance: NA
CDR3aa: CASSPNVRGFSGNTIYF
CDR3nt: TGTGCCAGCAGCCCCAACGTAAGGGGATTCTCTGGAAACACCATATATTTT

len: 14
v_gene: TRBV2
d_gene: TRBD1
j_gene: TRBJ1-5
abundance: few
CDR3aa: CASKGDRVNQPQHF
CDR3nt: TGTGCCAGCAAAGGGGACAGGGTGAATCAGCCCCAGCATTTT

len: 15
v_gene: TRBV5-1
d_gene: NA
j_gene: TRBJ1-1
abundance: NA
CDR3aa: CASSFTEVGNTEAFF
CDR3nt: TGCGCCAGCAGCTTCACTGAGGTAGGGAACACTGAAGCTTTCTTT

len: 18
v_gene: TRBV5-6
d_gene: NA
j_gene: TRBJ2-6
abundance: few
CDR3aa: CASSLVAALSGGANVLTF
CDR3nt: TGTGCCAGCAGCTTGGTGGCGGCCTTAAGCGGTGGGGCCAACGTCCTGACTTTC

len: 13
v_gene: TRBV6-5
d_gene: NA
j_gene: TRBJ1-2
abundance: NA
CDR3aa: CASSYSGDYGYTF
CDR3nt: TGTGCCAGCAGTTACTCAGGGGACTATGGCTACACCTTC

len: 16
v_gene: TRBV5-8
d_gene: NA
j_gene: TRBJ1-6
abundance: NA
CDR3aa: CASSSDPGASNSPLHF
CDR3nt: TGTGCCAGCAGCTCGGACCCAGGGGCGTCTAATTCACCCCTCCACTTT

len: 15
v_gene: TRBV5-1
d_gene: NA
j_gene: TRBJ2-1
abundance: NA
CDR3aa: CASSLAQGEVNEQFF
CDR3nt: TGCGCCAGCAGCTTGGCTCAGGGGGAGGTAAATGAGCAGTTCTTC

len: 14
v_gene: TRBV28
d_gene: TRBD1
j_gene: TRBJ1-6
abundance: NA
CDR3aa: CASRPGTANSPLHF
CDR3nt: TGTGCCAGCAGACCCGGGACAGCTAATTCACCCCTCCACTTT

len: 16
v_gene: TRBV19
d_gene: TRBD1
j_gene: TRBJ1-6
abundance: NA
CDR3aa: CASSTWGGQGASPLHF
CDR3nt: TGTGCCAGTAGTACGTGGGGGGGACAGGGGGCCTCACCCCTCCACTTT

len: 15
v_gene: TRBV6-5
d_gene: NA
j_gene: TRBJ2-5
abundance: NA
CDR3aa: CASSYDRTPAGTQYF
CDR3nt: TGTGCCAGCAGTTACGACAGGACTCCGGCAGGGACCCAGTACTTC

len: 16
v_gene: TRBV9
d_gene: NA
j_gene: TRBJ2-2
abundance: once
CDR3aa: CASSAGGRVSTGELFF
CDR3nt: TGTGCCAGCAGCGCCGGAGGACGCGTATCAACCGGGGAGCTGTTTTTT

len: 14
v_gene: TRBV4-1
d_gene: TRBD1
j_gene: TRBJ1-1
abundance: NA
CDR3aa: CATQPDRANTEAFF
CDR3nt: TGCGCCACCCAGCCAGACAGGGCGAACACTGAAGCTTTCTTT

len: 13
v_gene: TRBV2
d_gene: TRBD1
j_gene: TRBJ2-7
abundance: NA
CDR3aa: CASSEGTDYEQYF
CDR3nt: TGTGCCAGCAGTGAGGGGACAGATTACGAGCAGTACTTC

len: 11
v_gene: TRBV6-6
d_gene: NA
j_gene: TRBJ1-2
abundance: NA
CDR3aa: CASSNNYGYTF
CDR3nt: TGTGCCAGCAGCAATAACTATGGCTACACCTTC